The entry that follows covers one TCR beta chain sequence. This clonotype is judged large (0.1 to 1%). It lacks a known antigen. Base quality data are lacking; no much larger clone is found one base away. CDR1 and CDR2 are read off the germline V gene (reference sequence) as MNHEY and SMNVEV. From cysteine to phenylalanine, the CDR3 is 12 amino acids long. Only the CDR3 DNA stays, 36 bases, in frame from base 1. V is pruned by 8 bases and J by 4 bases, leaving 3 bases of the junction without a gene match. The data belong to a study of tumor-infiltrating lymphocytes in oesophageal squamous cell carcinoma (dated by TCRdb to about 2016). The method was PCR. Instrument on record: Illumina HiSeq 2000. TCRdb trimmed the raw reads at Q25, called clones with MiXCR and kept productive beta chains. Duplicate CDR3 protein sequences are folded into a single record with the most common DNA and genes. This sample gives about 12,000 distinct CDR3 sequences in total; 50% to 65% of them show up just once. The ten biggest clones cover about 34% of the sample.

The sequence joins TRBV27 to TRBJ2-3; 7 of the junction bases match TRBD2. Sequenced input: esophageal tumor tissue. The origin of this receptor is a female donor with esophageal squamous cell carcinoma. The DNA sequence reads TGTGCCAGCGGCACTAGCGCAGATACGCAGTATTTT. This translates into CASGTSADTQYF.